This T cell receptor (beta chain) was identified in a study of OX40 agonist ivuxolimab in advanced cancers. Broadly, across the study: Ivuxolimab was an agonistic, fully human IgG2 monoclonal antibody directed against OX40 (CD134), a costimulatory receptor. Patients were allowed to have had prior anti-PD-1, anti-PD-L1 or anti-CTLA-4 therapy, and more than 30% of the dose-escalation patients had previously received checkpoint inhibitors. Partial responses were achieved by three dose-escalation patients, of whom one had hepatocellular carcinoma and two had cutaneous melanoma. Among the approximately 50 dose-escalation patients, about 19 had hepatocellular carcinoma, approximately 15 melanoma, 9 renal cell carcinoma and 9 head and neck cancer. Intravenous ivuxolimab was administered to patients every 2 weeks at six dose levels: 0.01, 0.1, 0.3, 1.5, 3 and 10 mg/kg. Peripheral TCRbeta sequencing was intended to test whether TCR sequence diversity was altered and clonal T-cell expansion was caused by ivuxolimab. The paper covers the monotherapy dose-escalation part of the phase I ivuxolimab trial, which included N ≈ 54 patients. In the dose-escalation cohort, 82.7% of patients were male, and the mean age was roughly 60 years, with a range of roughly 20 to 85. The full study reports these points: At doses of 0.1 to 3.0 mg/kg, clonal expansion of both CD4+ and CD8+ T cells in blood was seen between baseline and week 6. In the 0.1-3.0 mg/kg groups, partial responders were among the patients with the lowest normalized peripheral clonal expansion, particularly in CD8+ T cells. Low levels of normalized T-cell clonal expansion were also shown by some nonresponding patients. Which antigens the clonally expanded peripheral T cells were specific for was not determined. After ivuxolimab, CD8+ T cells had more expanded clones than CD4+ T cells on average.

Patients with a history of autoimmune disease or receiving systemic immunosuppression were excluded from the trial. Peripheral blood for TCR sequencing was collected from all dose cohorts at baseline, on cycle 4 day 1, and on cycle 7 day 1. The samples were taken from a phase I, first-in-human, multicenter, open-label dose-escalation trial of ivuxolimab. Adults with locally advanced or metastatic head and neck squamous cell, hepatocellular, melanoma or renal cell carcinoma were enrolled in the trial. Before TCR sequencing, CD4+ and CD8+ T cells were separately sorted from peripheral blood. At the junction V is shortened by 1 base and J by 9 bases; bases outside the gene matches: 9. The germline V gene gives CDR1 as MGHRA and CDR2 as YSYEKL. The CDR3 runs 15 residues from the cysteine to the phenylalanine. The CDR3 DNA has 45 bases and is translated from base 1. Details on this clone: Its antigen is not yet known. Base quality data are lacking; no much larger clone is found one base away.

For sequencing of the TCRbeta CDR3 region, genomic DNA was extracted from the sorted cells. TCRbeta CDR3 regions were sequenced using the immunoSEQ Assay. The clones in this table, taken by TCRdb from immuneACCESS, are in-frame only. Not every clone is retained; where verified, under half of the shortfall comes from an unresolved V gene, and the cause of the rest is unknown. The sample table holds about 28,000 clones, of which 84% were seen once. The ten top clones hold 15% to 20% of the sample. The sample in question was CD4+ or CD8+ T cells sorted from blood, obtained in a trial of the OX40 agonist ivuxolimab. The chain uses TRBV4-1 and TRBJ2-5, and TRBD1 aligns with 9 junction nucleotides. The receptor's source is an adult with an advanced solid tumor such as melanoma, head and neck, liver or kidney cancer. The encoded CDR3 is CASSQGTGAREAQYF. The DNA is TGCGCCAGCAGCCAAGGGACAGGGGCAAGAGAAGCCCAGTACTTC.